This T cell receptor beta chain was sequenced during a study of CD8 T cells in ankylosing spondylitis. Study-wide points: Made up of several highly homologous variants, a TCR beta motif appeared characteristic of ankylosing spondylitis blood. Reactive arthritis synovial fluid and blood previously showed some of these motif variants. Clones that were linked to disease were CD8+ and were relatively rare in peripheral blood. Clones linked to disease were reported to show significant enrichment in matched ankylosing spondylitis synovial fluid.

Trimming left V 6 bases short and J 3 bases short, with 12 bases between. Per germline, CDR1 SGDLS and CDR2 YYNGEE. This CDR3 has 14 amino acids. Libraries for TCR beta were made by quantitative 5'-RACE with molecular barcodes. TCRdb re-analysed the 5' RACE reads in MiXCR, keeping a single row per CDR3 protein. Here the sample spans roughly 700,000 distinct CDR3 sequences, roughly 19% being singletons. A note on this clonotype: What it recognizes is unknown.

The clonotype originates from a male donor with ankylosing spondylitis. The sequenced sample consisted of blood, either unsorted or a sorted T cell fraction (not recorded which). V is TRBV9 and J is TRBJ2-2; D might be TRBD2 (6 bases). CDR3 loop: CASKGREDTGELFF. Here the CDR3 DNA reads TGTGCCAGCAAAGGCAGGGAGGACACCGGGGAGCTGTTTTTT.